Here is one TCR beta chain with its context. Clones were read by immunoSEQ multiplex PCR, and TCRdb kept only the in-frame ones, dropping some. This sample has tens of thousands of clones; approximately 90% occur once, and the top ten carry roughly 10%. These data are taken from a study of OX40 agonist ivuxolimab in advanced cancers. Overall study: Dose-escalation subjects each had hepatocellular carcinoma, melanoma, renal cell or head and neck cancer.

The CDR3 totals 14 residues. Germline loops: CDR1 KGHSH, CDR2 LQKENI. Trimming pared 2 bases from V and 6 bases from J, leaving 13 bases between. The chain has TRBV18 and TRBJ1-2, with D unclear. The material was CD4+ or CD8+ T cells sorted from blood, obtained in a trial of the OX40 agonist ivuxolimab. This sequence originates from an adult with an advanced solid tumor such as melanoma, head and neck, liver or kidney cancer. CDR3 in DNA: TGTGCCAGCTCACCAATGGAGAGGGTTGATGGCTACACCTTC. This gives the protein CASSPMERVDGYTF.